Presented here are 6 T cell receptor beta chains from one specimen sequenced in a study of T cell responses to AZD1222 COVID-19 vaccine. This table comes from immunoSEQ multiplex PCR, and its TCRdb copy is limited to in-frame clones, with some not included. Of about 140,000 clones in the sample, roughly nine tenths are singletons; the top ten hold roughly 3.9%. The sequencing here drew on peripheral blood, taken 28 days after the second AZD1222 dose. Receptors originate from an adult who received the AZD1222 COVID-19 vaccine.

On this clone itself: Germline and junction disagree at one end, which may indicate a read error. The rearrangement uses TRBV10-3 and TRBJ1-3; no clear D. The germline gives CDR1 ENHRY, CDR2 SYGVKD. The CDR3 contains 12 residues. The CDR3, as DNA: TGTGCCACCATTGGAGAGGGTTTAGAAGGCCTTTTT. It yields the protein CATIGEGLEGLF.

The rearrangement uses TRBV4-2 and TRBJ1-2; D gene unclear. This CDR3 is built from 14 residues. Germline CDR1 reads LGHNA; CDR2 reads YNFKEQ. V was pared by 1 base and J by 1 base, with 7 bases between. DNA of the CDR3: TGTGCCAGCAGCCAAGCTGCATTTAACTATGGCTACACCTTC. This translates into CASSQAAFNYGYTF.

The chain joins TRBV21-1 to TRBJ1-6. TRBV21-1 is listed as a pseudogene. The CDR3 is 21 amino acids. For the CDR3, the DNA is TGTGCCAGCAGCAAAGAGGAGACGGATTCCTATAGCCCTCCTATAAATTCACCCCTCCACTTT. Translating it yields CASSKEETDSYSPPINSPLHF.

V gene TRBV10-3 combines with J gene TRBJ1-5; D gene ambiguous. Trimming took 0 bases from V and 0 from J, leaving 12 bases between them. The CDR3 totals 17 residues. Germline CDR1 is ENHRY and CDR2 is SYGVKD. CDR3 in amino acids: CAISESEGYYSNQPQHF. The CDR3 bases are TGTGCCATCAGTGAGTCAGAGGGATACTATAGCAATCAGCCCCAGCATTTT.

The gene calls are TRBV9 and TRBJ2-2, with 10 nucleotides matching TRBD2. The germline V gene encodes CDR1 SGDLS and CDR2 YYNGEE. The CDR3 consists of 15 residues. V shed 4 bases and J 5 bases; nucleotides not matched to a gene: 5. CDR3 amino acids: CASSKAGGLTGELFF. In DNA form, the CDR3 reads TGTGCCAGCAGCAAAGCGGGGGGGCTGACCGGGGAGCTGTTTTTT.

The V and J genes are TRBV7-9 and TRBJ2-5; the D is unclear. The germline gives CDR1 SEHNR, CDR2 FQNEAQ (reference sequence). Trimming removed 1 base at V and 1 base at J, with 7 bases between. The CDR3 is 14 residues long. This chain's CDR3 is CASSLVLAQETQYF. In nucleotides, the CDR3 is TGTGCCAGCAGCTTAGTACTCGCCCAAGAGACCCAGTACTTC. Looking up the rest from reference TRBV7-9 and TRBJ2-5 gives the full variable domain: DTGVSQNPRHKITKRGQNVTFRCDPISEHNRLYWYRQTLGQGPEFLTYFQNEAQLEKSRLLSDRFSAERPKGSFSTLEIQRTEQGDSAMYLCASSLVLAQETQYFGPGTRLLVL.